These 2 T cell receptor beta chains were sequenced from one sample in a study of control samples from healthy donors and cancer patients. The table came from immunoSEQ multiplex PCR; TCRdb's copy has only in-frame clones and leaves some out. The data show approximately 150,000 clones, with approximately 94% seen just once and 10% to 15% held by the top ten. Sequencing input: blood. The receptor source for this set is a man in his forties in good health.

The gene calls are TRBV7-8 and TRBJ1-2, with 10 nucleotides matching TRBD1. Trimming took 4 bases from V and 5 from J; bases not matched to a gene: 25. This CDR3 region has 21 residues. Germline assignment: CDR1 SGHVS and CDR2 FQNEAQ. CDR3 in amino acids: CASSSLRAWDRGAPGLYGYTF. The CDR3 DNA is TGTGCCAGCAGCTCCTTAAGGGCGTGGGACAGGGGAGCCCCAGGACTATATGGCTACACCTTC.

The chain links TRBV4-1 to TRBJ1-2; D may be TRBD1 (5 bases). The CDR3 spans 16 residues. From germline, CDR1 is MGHRA and CDR2 YSYEKL. Trimming left V 3 bases short and J 4 bases short, with 18 bases between. CDR3 sequence (DNA): TGCGCCAGCAGCCACCTCCTATGGGACTCGGGCTATGGCTACACCTTC. This encodes CASSHLLWDSGYGYTF.